Each of the 26 T cell receptor beta chains below was sequenced from the same sample in a study of CD8 T cells in Susac syndrome. It was with random hexamers that about 0.45 to 1 ug RNA was reverse transcribed. Via MiXCR, TCRdb re-called the immunoSEQ multiplex PCR reads, giving one row per CDR3 protein. Here the sample spans about 85,000 distinct CDR3 sequences, about 95% being singletons. The sample consisted of CD8+ T cells from PBMCs. The receptors originated from a human donor with Susac syndrome.

This chain connects TRBV19 to TRBJ2-7; no reliable D call. The length of the CDR3 is 14 residues. The germline CDR1 and CDR2 sequences are LNHDA and SQIVND (reference sequence). V lost 0 bases and J lost 2, with 8 bases in between. CDR3 residues: CASSIERQPYEQYF. The CDR3 nucleotides are TGTGCCAGTAGTATAGAGCGGCAGCCCTACGAGCAGTACTTC.

This clonotype was found once. The V gene is TRBV7-2, the J gene TRBJ2-7; 9 positions match TRBD1. V was pared by 9 bases and J by 3 bases, with 12 bases of the junction left unmatched. The CDR3 has 15 residues. Germline CDR1 is SGHTA and CDR2 is FQGNSA. The CDR3 spells CASRQGVAGYYEQYF. The CDR3 DNA reads as TGTGCCAGTCGACAGGGGGTTGCGGGGTACTACGAGCAGTACTTC. Filled out from reference TRBV7-2 and TRBJ2-7, the complete variable domain reads GAGVSQSPSNKVTEKGKDVELRCDPISGHTALYWYRQSLGQGLEFLIYFQGNSAPDKSGLPSDRFSAERTGGSVSTLTIQRTQQEDSAVYLCASRQGVAGYYEQYFGPGTRLTVT.

The chain employs TRBV14 and TRBJ2-2; no clear D. The V end lost 2 bases, the J end lost 15 bases, and 10 bases lay between the germline ends. Germline V CDR1 and CDR2: SGHDN, FVKESK. This CDR3 spans 11 amino acids. DNA for the CDR3: TGTGCCAGCAGCCAAAGTGTTGACATGTTTTTT. Amino acid sequence: CASSQSVDMFF.

The rearrangement uses TRBV11-2 and TRBJ2-5, with 9 bases that match TRBD2. This CDR3 contains 17 residues. The V gene's germline CDR1 is SGHAT and CDR2 FQNNGV. Unmatched junction bases numbered 11, after V lost 6 bases and J lost 0 bases. CDR3 amino acids: CASRITPGLADQETQYF. The DNA of the CDR3 is TGTGCCAGCAGAATTACCCCGGGACTAGCCGACCAAGAGACCCAGTACTTC. The full variable domain, with the rest looked up from reference TRBV11-2 and TRBJ2-5, is EAGVAQSPRYKIIEKRQSVAFWCNPISGHATLYWYQQILGQGPKLLIQFQNNGVVDDSQLPKDRFSAERLKGVDSTLKIQPAKLEDSAVYLCASRITPGLADQETQYFGPGTRLLVL.

The chain carries TRBV7-6 and TRBJ2-1; weak D call: TRBD1 (6 bases). The germline V and J ends were trimmed by 1 base and 0 bases, with 16 bases remaining between them. Germline CDR1 is SGHVS and CDR2 is FNYEAQ. The CDR3 is 18 residues long. In DNA, the CDR3 is TGTGCCAGCAGCTTAGACCATACAGGGCCCCGCTCCTACAATGAGCAGTTCTTC. It codes for CASSLDHTGPRSYNEQFF.

The J gene is TRBJ2-1, the V gene TRBV20-1; D gene ambiguous. Germline V gene lookup returns CDR1 DFQATT and CDR2 SNEGSKA (reference sequence). This CDR3 is 14 amino acids long. V shed 4 bases and J shed 0 bases, with 10 bases lying between them. The CDR3 here is CSATEESSYNEQFF. CDR3 nucleotides: TGCAGTGCTACAGAGGAGAGCTCCTACAATGAGCAGTTCTTC.

This chain joins TRBV20-1 and TRBJ2-7; D might be TRBD2 (6 bases). V gave up 2 bases and J gave up 2 bases, with 13 bases separating them. The length of the CDR3 is 14 residues. CDR1 DFQATT and CDR2 SNEGSKA come from the germline V gene (reference sequence). Here the CDR3 DNA reads TGCAGTGCTAGATGGCTAGGAGGGGCCTACGAGCAGTACTTC. Its translation: CSARWLGGAYEQYF.

The chain uses TRBV5-6 and TRBJ2-3; 12 bases fit TRBD2. Germline lookup yields CDR1 SGHDT and CDR2 YYEEEE. V lost 4 bases to trimming and J lost 2 bases; unmatched junction nucleotides: 8. This CDR3 is built from 17 residues. CDR3 protein: CASSPGLAGLFTDTQYF. Written as DNA, the CDR3 is TGTGCCAGCAGCCCAGGACTAGCGGGACTTTTCACAGATACGCAGTATTTT.

V usage is TRBV3-1 and J usage is TRBJ2-1; 10 bases are shared with TRBD2. V trimming: 4 bases; J trimming: 2 bases; junction bases outside the gene matches: 5. Looked up from germline, CDR1 is LGHDT and CDR2 is YNNKEL (reference sequence). This CDR3 comprises 16 residues. CDR3 loop: CASSPELAGPYNEQFF. Here the CDR3 DNA reads TGTGCCAGCAGCCCGGAACTAGCGGGACCCTACAATGAGCAGTTCTTC.

This chain joins TRBV4-2 and TRBJ2-1; 10 bases map to TRBD2. Germline loops: CDR1 LGHNA, CDR2 YNFKEQ. The CDR3 extends over 18 amino acids. Germline trimming cut 4 bases from V and 3 bases from J; bases unmatched to any gene: 12. The CDR3 DNA reads TGTGCCAGCAGCCTAACCTGGCTGACTAGCGGGTTCTACAATGAGCAGTTCTTC. Translated: CASSLTWLTSGFYNEQFF.

The chain combines TRBV30 with TRBJ2-1; 10 bases fit TRBD1. The CDR3 has 13 amino acids. V trimming: 2 bases; J trimming: 8 bases; junction bases outside the gene matches: 3. Germline V CDR1 and CDR2: GTSNPN, SVGIG (reference sequence). Written as DNA, the CDR3 is TGTGCCTGGAGTCCTGGGACAGGGGATGAGCAGTTCTTC. Its protein is CAWSPGTGDEQFF.

This clonotype came up a few times. The junction and the germline gene differ at one end; a read error may be behind it. This rearrangement joins TRBV6-1 to TRBJ1-5; no definite D call. CDR3 length: 15 amino acids. Per germline, CDR1 MNHNS and CDR2 SASEGT. In DNA, the CDR3 is TGTGCCATCAGTGTTTCGGGAAATAGCAATCAGCCCCAGCATTTT. Protein sequence: CAISVSGNSNQPQHF.

The V call is TRBV30, the J call TRBJ2-1; TRBD2 matches at 8 bases. The CDR3 extends over 15 amino acids. V trimming: 3 bases; J trimming: 3 bases; junction bases outside the gene matches: 7. Per germline, CDR1 GTSNPN and CDR2 SVGIG (reference sequence). CDR3: CAWRTTSGDYNEQFF. CDR3 DNA sequence: TGTGCCTGGAGAACAACTAGCGGAGACTACAATGAGCAGTTCTTC.

The rearrangement links TRBV3-1 to TRBJ2-7, with D perhaps matching TRBD1 (6 bases). The length of the CDR3 is 15 residues. Trimming pared 0 bases from V and 0 bases from J, leaving 9 bases between. CDR1 and CDR2 from the germline V gene are LGHDT and YNNKEL (reference sequence). As DNA, the CDR3 is TGTGCCAGCAGCCAAGAGACAGGCCTCTCCTACGAGCAGTACTTC. This codes for CASSQETGLSYEQYF.

The genes are TRBV4-3 and TRBJ2-1, with 9 bases matching TRBD2. The CDR3 is made up of 18 amino acids. Germline V gene sequence: CDR1 LGHNA, CDR2 YSLEER. J lost 4 bases, V lost 0 bases, and 10 bases had no gene match. CDR3 in DNA: TGCGCCAGCAGCCAAGATGTGGCTAGCGGGAAAGGATACAATGAGCAGTTCTTC. Protein product: CASSQDVASGKGYNEQFF.

The chain couples TRBV29-1 to TRBJ1-1; D is ambiguous. Germline loops: CDR1 SQVTM, CDR2 ANQGSEA. V was pared by 7 bases and J by 5 bases, with 8 bases between. The CDR3 consists of 10 residues. CDR3 in amino acids: CSARVTEAFF. CDR3 nucleotide sequence: TGCAGCGCTCGGGTGACTGAAGCTTTCTTT.

The chain is built from TRBV6-2 or TRBV6-3 and TRBJ2-3; D gene ambiguous. Looked up from germline, CDR1 is MNHEY and CDR2 is SVGEGT. V lost 2 bases and J 2 bases, leaving 8 bases between the germline ends. The CDR3 extends over 14 amino acids. The DNA of the CDR3 is TGTGCCAGCAGTTACACGGCCATCACAGATACGCAGTATTTT. Protein sequence: CASSYTAITDTQYF.

The chain carries TRBV6-2 or TRBV6-3 and TRBJ2-1; D may be TRBD1 (5 bases). Trimming cost V 0 bases and J 5 bases, with 5 bases left between them. This CDR3 contains 13 residues. Per germline, CDR1 MNHEY and CDR2 SVGEGT. The CDR3 nucleotides read TGTGCCAGCAGTTACTCGGACAACAATGAGCAGTTCTTC. As protein: CASSYSDNNEQFF.

The chain is built from TRBV5-1 and TRBJ2-1; D possibly uses TRBD1 or TRBD2 (5 bases each). The length of the CDR3 is 15 residues. V shed 6 bases and J shed 7 bases, with 20 bases lying between them. The germline V gene encodes CDR1 SGHRS and CDR2 YFSETQ. The CDR3: CASKGDLGPQNEQFF. Here the CDR3 DNA reads TGCGCCAGCAAGGGAGACCTGGGGCCTCAGAATGAGCAGTTCTTC. The whole variable domain, filled in from reference TRBV5-1 and TRBJ2-1, reads KAGVTQTPRYLIKTRGQQVTLSCSPISGHRSVSWYQQTPGQGLQFLFEYFSETQRNKGNFPGRFSGRQFSNSRSEMNVSTLELGDSALYLCASKGDLGPQNEQFFGPGTRLTVL.

The chain links TRBV29-1 to TRBJ2-1; 7 bases line up with TRBD1. Germline V gene lookup returns CDR1 SQVTM and CDR2 ANQGSEA. This CDR3 region has 13 residues. Germline trimming cut 6 bases from V and 4 bases from J; bases unmatched to any gene: 6. CDR3 sequence (DNA): TGCAGCGTGGATGGACAGGCTTACAATGAGCAGTTCTTC. Its translation is CSVDGQAYNEQFF.

This clonotype was seen a single time. This rearrangement joins TRBV27 to TRBJ2-7, with D perhaps matching TRBD2 (6 bases). CDR3 length: 15 residues. CDR1 MNHEY and CDR2 SMNVEV come from the germline V gene (reference sequence). V lost 5 bases and J lost 3, with 17 bases in between. The CDR3 nucleotides read TGTGCCAGCAGTCCACGGGGTGGGGGGAACTACGAGCAGTACTTC. This gives the protein CASSPRGGGNYEQYF.

The rearrangement uses TRBV12-5 and TRBJ2-7, with D unresolved. The CDR3 length is 13 residues. V was pared by 0 bases and J by 0 bases, with 3 bases between. Germline values: CDR1 LGHNT, CDR2 FRNRAP. The CDR3, as DNA: TGTGCTAGTGGTTTGGTAAACTCCTACGAGCAGTACTTC. Amino acid sequence: CASGLVNSYEQYF.

The rearrangement joins TRBV6-6 to TRBJ2-2; D remains ambiguous. Germline CDR1 and CDR2: MNHNY and SVGAGI (reference sequence). The CDR3 totals 13 residues. V lost 10 bases to trimming and J lost 0 bases, with 9 bases between them. The CDR3 sequence is CAIAESNTGELFF. CDR3 nucleotides: TGTGCCATAGCAGAATCGAACACCGGGGAGCTGTTTTTT.

The chain combines TRBV29-1 with TRBJ2-1; possibly TRBD1 or TRBD2 for D (5 bases each). This CDR3 contains 13 residues. Germline V gene sequence: CDR1 SQVTM, CDR2 ANQGSEA. The CDR3 sequence is CGTHGGAYNEQFF. CDR3 in DNA: TGCGGGACGCATGGCGGAGCCTACAATGAGCAGTTCTTC.

The chain couples TRBV7-9 to TRBJ2-5; D not resolved. This CDR3 has 15 amino acids. V was pared by 0 bases and J by 1 base, with 9 bases between. Germline assignment: CDR1 SEHNR and CDR2 FQNEAQ (reference sequence). The CDR3 DNA sequence: TGTGCCAGCAGCTTAGCGATGGCCCCCCAAGAGACCCAGTACTTC. This gives the protein CASSLAMAPQETQYF.

The V and J genes are TRBV6-4 and TRBJ2-1, with 10 bases identical to TRBD2. Germline assignment: CDR1 MRHNA and CDR2 SNTAGT. V was clipped by 4 bases and J by 8 bases; unmatched bases: 5. CDR3 length: 14 amino acids. CDR3: CASSVTGTSDEQFF. The CDR3 DNA follows: TGTGCCAGCAGTGTGACCGGGACTAGCGATGAGCAGTTCTTC.